This TCR beta chain was sequenced during a study of T cells in Graves' hyperthyroidism and ophthalmopathy. Study-wide context: Specimen type is peripheral blood, collected at initial diagnosis prior to any treatment. Study observations and caveats: Most thyroid clonotypes that were expanded above 0.001 also turned up in blood.

Stable disease denoted Graves' hyperthyroidism without ophthalmopathy progression within 18 months. Aged 18 to 65, the patients had hyperthyroidism that was newly diagnosed and had lasted under 2 months. Germline V gives CDR1 SGHRS, CDR2 YFSETQ. The CDR3 has 16 residues. Details on this clonotype: As yet, its antigen is unknown. At one end the junction does not follow the germline gene, possibly because of a read error.

It was RNA transcripts that yielded the amplified TCR beta CDR3 regions. A first-round RT-PCR of the TCR CDR3 used the HTBI primer set. Each CDR3 protein gets one entry after TCRdb re-called the multiplex PCR reads with MiXCR. Seen here are a few hundred thousand distinct CDR3 sequences, roughly 13% observed once, and the top ten hold 5% to 6.5%. Sequences were obtained from blood. The sequence derives from a woman between 18 and 30 years old with Graves' hyperthyroidism. The chain employs TRBV5-1 and TRBJ2-5; 14 bases map to TRBD2. CDR3 sequence: CASSSRTSGRIETQHF. In DNA, the CDR3 is TGCGCCAGCAGCTCGAGGACTAGCGGGAGGATAGAGACCCAGCACTTC.